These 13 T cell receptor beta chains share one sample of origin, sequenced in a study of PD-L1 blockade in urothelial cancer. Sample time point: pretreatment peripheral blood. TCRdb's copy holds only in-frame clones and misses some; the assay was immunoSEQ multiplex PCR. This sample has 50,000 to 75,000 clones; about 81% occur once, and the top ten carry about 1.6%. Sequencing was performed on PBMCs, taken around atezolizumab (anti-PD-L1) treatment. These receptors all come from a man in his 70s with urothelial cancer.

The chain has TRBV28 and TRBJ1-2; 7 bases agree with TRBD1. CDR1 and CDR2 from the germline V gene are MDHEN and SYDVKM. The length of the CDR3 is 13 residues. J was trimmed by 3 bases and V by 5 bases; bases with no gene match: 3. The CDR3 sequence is CASSIGQDYGYTF. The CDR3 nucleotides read TGTGCCAGCAGTATCGGACAGGACTATGGCTACACCTTC.

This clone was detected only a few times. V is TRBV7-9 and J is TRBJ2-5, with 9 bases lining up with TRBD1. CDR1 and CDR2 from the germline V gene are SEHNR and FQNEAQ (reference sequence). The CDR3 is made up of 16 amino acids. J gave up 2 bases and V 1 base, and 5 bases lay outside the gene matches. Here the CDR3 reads CASSLGGQGLQETQYF. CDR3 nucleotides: TGTGCCAGCAGCTTAGGGGGACAGGGTTTACAAGAGACCCAGTACTTC.

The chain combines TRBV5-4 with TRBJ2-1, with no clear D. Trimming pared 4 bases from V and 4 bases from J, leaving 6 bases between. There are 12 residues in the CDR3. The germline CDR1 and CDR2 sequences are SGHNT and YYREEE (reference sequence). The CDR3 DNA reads TGTGCCAGCAGCCCCAATTACAATGAGCAGTTCTTC. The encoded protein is CASSPNYNEQFF.

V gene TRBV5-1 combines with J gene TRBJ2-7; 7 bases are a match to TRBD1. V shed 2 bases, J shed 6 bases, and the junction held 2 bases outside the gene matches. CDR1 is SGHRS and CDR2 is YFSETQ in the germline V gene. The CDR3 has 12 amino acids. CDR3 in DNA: TGCGCCAGCAGCTTACAGGGGTTCGAGCAGTACTTC. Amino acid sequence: CASSLQGFEQYF.

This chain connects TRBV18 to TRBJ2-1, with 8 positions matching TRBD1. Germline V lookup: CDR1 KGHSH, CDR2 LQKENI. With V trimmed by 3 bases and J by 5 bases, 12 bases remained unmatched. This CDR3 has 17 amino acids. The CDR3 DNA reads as TGTGCCAGCTCACCCCGATTACAGGGGGGTAAAAACAATGAGCAGTTCTTC. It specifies CASSPRLQGGKNNEQFF.

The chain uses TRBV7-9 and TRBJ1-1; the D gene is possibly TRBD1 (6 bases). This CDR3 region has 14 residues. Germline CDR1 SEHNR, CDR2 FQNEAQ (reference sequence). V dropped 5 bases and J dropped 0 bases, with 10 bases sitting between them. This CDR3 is CASSMDSLNTEAFF. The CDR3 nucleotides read TGTGCCAGCAGCATGGACAGCCTGAACACTGAAGCTTTCTTT.

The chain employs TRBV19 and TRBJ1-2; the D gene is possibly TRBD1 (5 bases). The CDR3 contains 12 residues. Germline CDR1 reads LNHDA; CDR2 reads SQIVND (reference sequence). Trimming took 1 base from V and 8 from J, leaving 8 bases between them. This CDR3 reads CASSIASGGYTF. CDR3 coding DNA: TGTGCCAGTAGTATAGCCTCAGGGGGCTACACCTTC.

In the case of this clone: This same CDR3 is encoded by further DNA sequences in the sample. The DNA of the CDR3 is TGTGCCAGCAGTGATGAAGGGGCCCATGGCTACACCTTC. Translated: CASSDEGAHGYTF. The chain couples TRBV25-1 to TRBJ1-2, with TRBD1 as a possible D gene (5 bases). Trimming left V 3 bases short and J 6 bases short, with 11 bases between. This CDR3 has 13 amino acids. Germline V gene sequence: CDR1 MGHDK, CDR2 SYGVNS.

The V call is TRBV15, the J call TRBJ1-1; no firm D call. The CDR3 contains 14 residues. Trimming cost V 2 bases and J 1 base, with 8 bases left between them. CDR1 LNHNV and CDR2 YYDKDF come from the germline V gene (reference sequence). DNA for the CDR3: TGTGCCACCAGCAGACAGACGGGGAACACTGAAGCTTTCTTT. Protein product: CATSRQTGNTEAFF.

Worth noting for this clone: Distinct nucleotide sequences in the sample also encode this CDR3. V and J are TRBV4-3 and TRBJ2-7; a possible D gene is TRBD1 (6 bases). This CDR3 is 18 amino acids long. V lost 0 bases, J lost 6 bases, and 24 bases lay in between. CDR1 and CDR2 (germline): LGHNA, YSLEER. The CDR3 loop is CASSQEFRTGYMPGEQYF. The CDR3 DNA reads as TGCGCCAGCAGCCAAGAATTTCGAACAGGGTACATGCCGGGCGAGCAGTACTTC.

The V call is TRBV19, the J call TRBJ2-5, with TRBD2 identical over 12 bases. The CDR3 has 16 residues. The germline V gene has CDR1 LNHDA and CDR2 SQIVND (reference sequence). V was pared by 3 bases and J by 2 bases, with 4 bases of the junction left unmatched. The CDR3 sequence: CASSMGLAGWQETQYF. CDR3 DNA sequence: TGTGCCAGTAGTATGGGACTAGCGGGTTGGCAAGAGACCCAGTACTTC.

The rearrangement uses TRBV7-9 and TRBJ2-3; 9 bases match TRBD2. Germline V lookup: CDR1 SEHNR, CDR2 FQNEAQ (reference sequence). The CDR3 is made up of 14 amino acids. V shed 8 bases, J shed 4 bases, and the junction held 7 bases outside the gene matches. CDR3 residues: CASLAGDGADTQYF. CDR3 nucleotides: TGTGCCAGCTTAGCGGGAGATGGGGCAGATACGCAGTATTTT.

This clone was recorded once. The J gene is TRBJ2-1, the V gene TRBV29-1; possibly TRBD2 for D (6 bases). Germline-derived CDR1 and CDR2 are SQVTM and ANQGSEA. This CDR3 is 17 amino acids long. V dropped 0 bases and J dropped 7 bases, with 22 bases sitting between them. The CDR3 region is CSVEDYRLWDSLNEQFF. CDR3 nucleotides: TGCAGCGTTGAAGACTACAGGCTCTGGGACTCCCTTAATGAGCAGTTCTTC.